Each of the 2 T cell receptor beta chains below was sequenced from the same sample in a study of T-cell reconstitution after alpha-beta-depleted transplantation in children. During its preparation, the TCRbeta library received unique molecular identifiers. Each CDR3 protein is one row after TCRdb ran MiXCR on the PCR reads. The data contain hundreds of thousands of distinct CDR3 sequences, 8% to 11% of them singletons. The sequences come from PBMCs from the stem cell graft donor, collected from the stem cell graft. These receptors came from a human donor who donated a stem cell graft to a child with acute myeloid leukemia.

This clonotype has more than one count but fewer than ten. The CDR3 bases are TGTGCCAGCAGACGCCCGGTAGACGGCTACACCTTC. Protein: CASRRPVDGYTF. The rearrangement joins TRBV7-8 to TRBJ1-2; no reliable D call. The CDR3 is 12 residues long. V shed 6 bases and J shed 8 bases, with 13 bases lying between them. The germline V gene has CDR1 SGHVS and CDR2 FQNEAQ. The whole variable domain, remainder taken from reference TRBV7-8 and TRBJ1-2, is GAGVSQSPRYKVAKRGQDVALRCDPISGHVSLFWYQQALGQGPEFLTYFQNEAQLDKSGLPSDRFFAERPEGSVSTLKIQRTQQEDSAVYLCASRRPVDGYTFGSGTRLTVV.

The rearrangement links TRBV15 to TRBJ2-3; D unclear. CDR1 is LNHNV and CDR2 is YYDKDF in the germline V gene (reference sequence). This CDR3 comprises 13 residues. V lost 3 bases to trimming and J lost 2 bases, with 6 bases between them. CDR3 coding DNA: TGTGCCACCAGCAGCAGAATCACAGATACGCAGTATTTT. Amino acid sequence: CATSSRITDTQYF.